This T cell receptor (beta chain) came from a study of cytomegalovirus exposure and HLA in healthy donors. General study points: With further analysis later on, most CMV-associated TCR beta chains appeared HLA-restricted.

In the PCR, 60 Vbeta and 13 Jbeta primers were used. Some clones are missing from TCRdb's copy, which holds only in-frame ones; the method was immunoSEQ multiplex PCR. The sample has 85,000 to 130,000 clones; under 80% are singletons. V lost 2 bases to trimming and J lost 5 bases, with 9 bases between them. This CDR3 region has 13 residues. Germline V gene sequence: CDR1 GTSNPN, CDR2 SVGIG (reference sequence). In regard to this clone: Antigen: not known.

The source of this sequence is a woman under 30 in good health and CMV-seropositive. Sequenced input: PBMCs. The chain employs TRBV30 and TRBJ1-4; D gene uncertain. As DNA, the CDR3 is TGTGCCTGGAGTAAGGGCGGGAATGAAAAACTGTTTTTT. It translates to CAWSKGGNEKLFF.